This TCR beta chain was captured by sequencing in a study of identical twins. This CDR3 has 15 residues. The V segment lost 7 bases and the J segment 2 bases; nucleotides outside the gene matches: 7. Germline V gene data show CDR1 as LGHDT and CDR2 as YNNKEL (reference sequence). TCRdb reanalysed the 5' RACE reads using MiXCR and keeps one entry per CDR3 protein. The sample contains some 500,000 distinct CDR3 sequences, 9.6% of which appear only once. This sample also belongs to another study, concerning yellow fever vaccine responses in identical twins.

Material: PBMCs. The gene calls are TRBV3-1 and TRBJ2-3; 9 bases agree with TRBD2. The receptor was derived from a young woman in good health. CDR3 loop: CASTLTSGNTDTQYF. CDR3 coding DNA: TGTGCCAGCACCCTGACTAGCGGCAACACAGATACGCAGTATTTT.